Shown below are 24 T cell receptor beta chains from a single sample sequenced in a study of CD8 T cells in ankylosing spondylitis. TCRdb itself ran the 5' RACE reads through MiXCR, one entry per CDR3 protein. The sample records 250,000 to 400,000 distinct CDR3 sequences, around a tenth being singletons. Material: blood, either unsorted or a sorted T cell fraction (not recorded which). The receptors originated from a female donor with ankylosing spondylitis or in good health (not recorded which).

The chain employs TRBV7-9 and TRBJ2-2; the match to TRBD2 covers 8 bases. The germline V gene has CDR1 SEHNR and CDR2 FQNEAQ (reference sequence). CDR3 length: 15 amino acids. Unmatched junction bases numbered 5, after V lost 3 bases and J lost 5 bases. CDR3 nucleotides: TGTGCCAGCAGCTTGGCGGGAGGTCGTACCGGGGAGCTGTTTTTT. Protein sequence: CASSLAGGRTGELFF. The full variable domain, in which reference TRBV7-9 and TRBJ2-2 provide the parts outside the CDR3, is DTGVSQNPRHKITKRGQNVTFRCDPISEHNRLYWYRQTLGQGPEFLTYFQNEAQLEKSRLLSDRFSAERPKGSFSTLEIQRTEQGDSAMYLCASSLAGGRTGELFFGEGSRLTVL.

The table lists this clonotype with many counts. The chain joins TRBV28 to TRBJ2-1; unclear D gene. The germline CDR1 and CDR2 sequences are MDHEN and SYDVKM. Trimming removed 4 bases at V and 10 bases at J, with 8 bases between. The CDR3 sequence is 11 residues long. CDR3 in amino acids: CASSSFREQFF. DNA for the CDR3: TGTGCCAGCAGTTCCTTCCGGGAGCAGTTCTTC.

Many counts were recorded for this clonotype. The chain joins TRBV5-1 to TRBJ2-7; a possible D gene is TRBD1 (6 bases). Looked up from germline, CDR1 is SGHRS and CDR2 is YFSETQ. The V gene lost 1 base and the J gene lost 1 base, with 12 bases spanning the gap. CDR3 length equals 15 residues. The CDR3 DNA reads TGCGCCAGCAGCTTGAGGCAGGGGTTATCCTACGAGCAGTACTTC. Its translation: CASSLRQGLSYEQYF.

This clonotype was seen only a few times. The CDR3 coding sequence is TGTGCCAGCACCGAACCGGGACCGTGGTACAATGAGCAGTTCTTC. Amino acids: CASTEPGPWYNEQFF. The V call is TRBV5-8, the J call TRBJ2-1, with D perhaps TRBD1 or TRBD2 (5 bases each). Trimming removed 6 bases at V and 4 bases at J, with 17 bases between. There are 15 residues in the CDR3. The germline V gene encodes CDR1 SGHTS and CDR2 YDEGEE.

Concerning this clonotype itself: A read error may produce the germline difference seen at one junction end. This chain links TRBV6-1 with TRBJ2-7, with 9 bases identical to TRBD1. Germline lookup yields CDR1 MNHNS and CDR2 SASEGT. The CDR3 has 16 amino acids. The DNA for the CDR3 is TGTGCCGGCAGTCCTTCGCCCGGGACAGGGACCTACGAGCAGTACTTC. Encoded protein: CAGSPSPGTGTYEQYF.

V usage is TRBV3-1 and J usage is TRBJ2-3; the D is unclear. Deletions cut 4 bases from V and 1 base from J, with 12 bases between. CDR1 LGHDT and CDR2 YNNKEL come from the germline V gene (reference sequence). The CDR3 runs to 15 residues. CDR3 amino acids: CASSRPGRRTDTQYF. The DNA of the CDR3 is TGTGCCAGCAGCCGCCCGGGCAGGCGCACAGATACGCAGTATTTT.

The chain has TRBV28 and TRBJ1-2, with D possibly being TRBD1 (5 bases). The germline gives CDR1 MDHEN, CDR2 SYDVKM. Trimming cost V 11 bases and J 2 bases, with 9 bases left between them. This CDR3 has 11 amino acids. CDR3 amino acids: CACGGNYGYTF. As DNA, the CDR3 is TGTGCCTGCGGGGGAAACTATGGCTACACCTTC.

CDR3 loop: CASSLEGGFHYEQYF. The CDR3 DNA reads as TGTGCCAGCAGCTTAGAAGGGGGGTTCCACTACGAGCAGTACTTC. The V and J genes are TRBV7-6 and TRBJ2-7; D possibly uses TRBD1 or TRBD2 (6 bases each). Germline V lookup: CDR1 SGHVS, CDR2 FNYEAQ. Trimming removed 1 base from V and 3 bases from J, with 13 bases in between. The CDR3 covers 15 residues.

The chain has TRBV20-1 and TRBJ1-6; the D is unclear. The CDR3 spans 14 residues. With 6 bases removed from V and 9 bases from J, the gap between germline ends came to 18 bases. Germline V lookup: CDR1 DFQATT, CDR2 SNEGSKA (reference sequence). CDR3 DNA sequence: TGCAGTGCCACACCCATGAGCGAAGGTTCACCCCTCCACTTT. Translation gives CSATPMSEGSPLHF.

This clonotype was found many times. This chain joins TRBV28 and TRBJ2-7; D may be TRBD1 (6 bases). The V end was cut by 5 bases, the J end by 6 bases, with 17 bases between. Germline V gene sequence: CDR1 MDHEN, CDR2 SYDVKM. The length of the CDR3 is 14 residues. The CDR3 loop reads CASSTGTIPIEQYF. The CDR3, as DNA: TGTGCCAGCAGTACCGGGACAATCCCTATCGAGCAGTACTTC.

Many counts were recorded for this clonotype. This sequence joins TRBV28 and TRBJ2-7, with 8 positions matching TRBD1. This CDR3 has 15 amino acids. CDR1 and CDR2 from the germline V gene are MDHEN and SYDVKM. The V and J ends lost 3 bases and 5 bases, in that order; junction bases with no gene match: 9. Written as DNA, the CDR3 is TGTGCCAGCAGTTTGGACAGGGTCTCTTTACACGAGCAGTACTTC. It specifies CASSLDRVSLHEQYF.

This chain connects TRBV20-1 to TRBJ2-5, with no clear D. Deletions cut 7 bases from V and 9 bases from J, with 12 bases between. CDR1 is DFQATT and CDR2 is SNEGSKA in the germline V gene (reference sequence). The CDR3 spans 10 residues. CDR3 sequence reads: CSGFVVAQYF. CDR3 DNA: TGCAGTGGTTTCGTGGTGGCCCAGTACTTC.

This sequence joins TRBV3-1 and TRBJ2-5, with a possible D match to TRBD2 (6 bases). V shed 2 bases and J shed 1 base, with 14 bases lying between them. The CDR3 is 16 residues long. Germline V CDR1 and CDR2: LGHDT, YNNKEL (reference sequence). CDR3 amino acids: CASSQSSRGRQETQYF. The CDR3 DNA follows: TGTGCCAGCAGCCAATCCTCGCGGGGACGCCAAGAGACCCAGTACTTC.

For this clonotype: This may come from a read error, since a much larger clone is one base off. The chain links TRBV24-1 to TRBJ2-3; no reliable D call. The CDR3 runs 15 residues. CDR1 and CDR2 (germline): KGHDR, SFDVKD. In DNA, the CDR3 is TGTGCCGCCAGTGATCCACGTTACTCCCCAGATACGCAGTATTTT. Translating gives CAASDPRYSPDTQYF.

This clonotype has at least ten counts. This chain links TRBV20-1 with TRBJ2-1; D not resolved. There are 10 residues in the CDR3. Germline CDR1 is DFQATT and CDR2 is SNEGSKA (reference sequence). The V and J ends lost 7 bases and 5 bases respectively, with 6 bases between them. This CDR3 is CSVGNNEQFF. The CDR3 nucleotides are TGCAGTGTTGGAAACAATGAGCAGTTCTTC.

This clonotype was recorded a few times. CDR3 sequence reads: CSAQEGLAGANEQFF. Here the CDR3 DNA reads TGCAGTGCTCAAGAGGGACTAGCGGGTGCCAATGAGCAGTTCTTC. The V call is TRBV20-1, the J call TRBJ2-1, with TRBD2 identical over 12 bases. With V trimmed by 5 bases and J by 6 bases, 8 bases remained unmatched. CDR1 and CDR2 from the germline V gene are DFQATT and SNEGSKA (reference sequence). The CDR3 has 15 amino acids.

This chain connects TRBV6-1 to TRBJ1-6; tentatively, D is TRBD1 (6 bases). The V gene's germline CDR1 is MNHNS and CDR2 SASEGT. With 11 bases removed from V and 2 bases from J, the gap between germline ends came to 19 bases. The CDR3 contains 16 residues. For the CDR3, the DNA is TGTGCCGTCCAAAGGGGGGTAGACGCCTATAATTCACCCCTCCACTTT. Protein: CAVQRGVDAYNSPLHF.

This clonotype has a count of ten or more. The rearrangement uses TRBV5-1 and TRBJ2-7, with TRBD2 as a possible D gene (5 bases). V lost 4 bases and J 4 bases, leaving 18 bases between the germline ends. The CDR3 has 15 amino acids. Germline V gives CDR1 SGHRS, CDR2 YFSETQ. In DNA form, the CDR3 reads TGCGCCAGCAGCCCGGCCGGACTGGGTAATTACGAGCAGTACTTC. Amino acid sequence: CASSPAGLGNYEQYF.

This clonotype came up a few times. The chain carries TRBV5-1 and TRBJ1-2; TRBD1 matches 7 bases. Germline V lookup: CDR1 SGHRS, CDR2 YFSETQ. CDR3 length: 14 residues. The V segment lost 4 bases and the J segment 2 bases; nucleotides outside the gene matches: 5. CDR3 DNA: TGCGCCAGCAGCGACGGGACAGCCAACTATGGCTACACCTTC. Amino acid sequence: CASSDGTANYGYTF.

This clonotype has a count of ten or more. V gene TRBV6-1 combines with J gene TRBJ2-1, with D maybe TRBD1 (6 bases). The CDR3 covers 15 residues. CDR1 is MNHNS, CDR2 SASEGT, per germline. Trimming removed 5 bases from V and 4 bases from J, with 15 bases in between. The CDR3 bases are TGTGCCAGCAGTAGCCTAGGACAGCCTTACAATGAGCAGTTCTTC. Protein: CASSSLGQPYNEQFF.

Ten or more counts support this clonotype. This sequence joins TRBV5-1 and TRBJ2-1; TRBD1 aligns across 7 bases. Germline V gene sequence: CDR1 SGHRS, CDR2 YFSETQ. CDR3 length: 12 amino acids. Trimming took 4 bases from V and 6 from J; bases not matched to a gene: 1. The CDR3 DNA is TGCGCCAGCAGCAGACAGGGCAATGAGCAGTTCTTC. Translation: CASSRQGNEQFF.

The chain employs TRBV5-1 and TRBJ2-7; no definite D call. Trimming removed 2 bases at V and 3 bases at J, with 12 bases between. Germline V gene data show CDR1 as SGHRS and CDR2 as YFSETQ. CDR3 size: 14 residues. The DNA for the CDR3 is TGCGCCAGCAGCTTAGAAGCTAGAAGCTACGAGCAGTACTTC. Amino acids: CASSLEARSYEQYF.

In this sample, this clonotype turned up many times. The rearrangement joins TRBV5-1 to TRBJ1-6; TRBD1 aligns across 7 bases. This CDR3 comprises 16 residues. Germline-derived CDR1 and CDR2 are SGHRS and YFSETQ. The V gene end was trimmed by 3 bases and the J gene end by 3 bases; junction bases not matched to a gene: 6. In DNA, the CDR3 is TGCGCCAGCAGCTCCGGAAGGGACAGCTATAATTCACCCCTCCACTTT. Amino acids: CASSSGRDSYNSPLHF.

This clonotype was found many times. This chain uses TRBV20-1 with TRBJ2-5; D is uncertain. Germline CDR1 is DFQATT and CDR2 is SNEGSKA (reference sequence). The CDR3 contains 15 residues. V lost 0 bases and J 5 bases, leaving 16 bases between the germline ends. DNA for the CDR3: TGCAGTGCTAGAGATCAGTCGGTCGGGTGGGAGACCCAGTACTTC. Protein: CSARDQSVGWETQYF.